A single sample gave rise to the 29 T cell receptor beta chains below, sequenced in a study of human T cells and chemical hapten exposure. Time point in this sample: patch test 2, 6 weeks after DPC sensitization. As to treatment: therapeutic diphenylcyclopropenone sensitization with weekly scalp DPC. Using its own MiXCR run on the RACE reads, TCRdb lists one record per CDR3 protein. There are approximately 95,000 distinct CDR3 sequences in the sample; roughly an eighth occur only once, and about 3% lies in the top ten. The sequencing here drew on whole blood, taken in connection with sensitization to the hapten diphenylcyclopropenone (DPC). The receptor source for this set is a woman aged 40 to 50 with alopecia areata. Some clones in this sample may be carry-over from other donors' samples.

This clonotype was picked up many times. The chain links TRBV20-1 to TRBJ2-5; maybe TRBD1 (6 bases). The CDR3 extends over 12 amino acids. Germline CDR1 reads DFQATT; CDR2 reads SNEGSKA (reference sequence). Trimming pared 7 bases from V and 3 bases from J, leaving 12 bases between. The CDR3 protein is CSGGTPKETQYF. In DNA, the CDR3 is TGCAGTGGGGGGACACCGAAAGAGACCCAGTACTTC.

This clonotype was recorded at least ten times. The chain is built from TRBV4-2 and TRBJ1-5; no definite D call. Germline CDR1 reads LGHNA; CDR2 reads YNFKEQ. There are 13 residues in the CDR3. Trimming removed 1 base from V and 6 bases from J, with 7 bases in between. The CDR3 bases are TGTGCCAGCAGCCAAGGATACGGTCAGCCCCAGCATTTT. Its protein product is CASSQGYGQPQHF.

The V gene is TRBV2, the J gene TRBJ2-7; 10 positions match TRBD1. Trimming at V came to 5 bases and at J to 6 bases, leaving 7 bases not matched to a gene. Germline V gene sequence: CDR1 SNHLY, CDR2 FYNNEI. The CDR3 consists of 14 residues. The CDR3 bases are TGTGCCAGCAGTTGGGGACAGGGGAACGGCGAGCAGTACTTC. It translates to CASSWGQGNGEQYF.

This clonotype has a handful of counts. The chain carries TRBV20-1 and TRBJ1-2; 8 nucleotides align to TRBD1. Per the germline V gene, CDR1 is DFQATT and CDR2 is SNEGSKA (reference sequence). V was clipped by 0 bases and J by 4 bases; unmatched bases: 7. The CDR3 is 15 amino acids. The CDR3 region has the DNA TGCAGTGCTAGAGATCCCCGGACAGGGTCCTATGGCTACACCTTC. Its translation: CSARDPRTGSYGYTF.

This clonotype turned up a few times. This sequence joins TRBV7-8 and TRBJ2-7; 7 bases are shared with TRBD1. The length of the CDR3 is 15 residues. With V trimmed by 5 bases and J by 8 bases, 15 bases remained unmatched. Germline CDR1 reads SGHVS; CDR2 reads FQNEAQ. The CDR3 nucleotides read TGTGCCAGCAGCCCCCCAACAGGGGCACGGGACCAGCAGTACTTC. Its protein is CASSPPTGARDQQYF. The full variable domain, completed using reference TRBV7-8 and TRBJ2-7, is GAGVSQSPRYKVAKRGQDVALRCDPISGHVSLFWYQQALGQGPEFLTYFQNEAQLDKSGLPSDRFFAERPEGSVSTLKIQRTQQEDSAVYLCASSPPTGARDQQYFGPGTRLTVT.

The chain employs TRBV12-3 or TRBV12-4 and TRBJ1-3, with D hard to call. Trimming stripped 3 bases from V and 7 bases from J, with 13 bases between. The CDR3 is 14 residues long. As DNA, the CDR3 is TGTGCCAGCAGTTTGTATACTGGAGGGAACACCATATATTTT. It codes for CASSLYTGGNTIYF.

J is TRBJ2-2 and V is TRBV10-3; no clear D. The CDR3 consists of 13 residues. Germline V gene lookup returns CDR1 ENHRY and CDR2 SYGVKD. Trimming cost V 10 bases and J 2 bases, with 11 bases left between them. CDR3 bases: TGTGCCAACAAGACGAATAACACCGGGGAGCTGTTTTTT. Encoded protein: CANKTNNTGELFF.

CDR3 sequence (DNA): TGTGCCAGCAGCTCATCCGGGACTCGGGGGACCCAGTACTTC. Protein sequence: CASSSSGTRGTQYF. The chain uses TRBV7-7 and TRBJ2-5; tentatively, D is TRBD2 (6 bases). The CDR3 is 14 residues long. Germline V CDR1 and CDR2: SSHAT, FNYEAQ (reference sequence). V was trimmed by 4 bases and J by 7 bases, leaving 16 bases between them.

In this sample, this clonotype turned up a few times. The CDR3 region has the DNA TGTGCCAGCAGCTCCCAACTCTATTCCTACGAGCAGTACTTC. This encodes CASSSQLYSYEQYF. The rearrangement joins TRBV7-8 to TRBJ2-7, with D hard to call. Germline CDR1 is SGHVS and CDR2 is FQNEAQ. The CDR3 loop spans 14 amino acids. V was pared by 4 bases and J by 1 base, with 11 bases between.

In this sample, this clonotype turned up many times. This chain uses TRBV7-2 with TRBJ2-4; D is perhaps TRBD1 (6 bases). Trimming removed 6 bases at V and 0 bases at J, with 12 bases between. CDR1 is SGHTA and CDR2 is FQGNSA in the germline V gene. This CDR3 contains 15 residues. The CDR3 reads CASRRQDLAKNIQYF. CDR3 nucleotides: TGTGCCAGCAGACGACAGGACCTAGCCAAAAACATTCAGTACTTC.

The count of this clonotype is one. This sequence joins TRBV19 and TRBJ1-5; 10 nucleotides agree with TRBD1. CDR3 size: 14 residues. CDR1 and CDR2 (germline): LNHDA, SQIVND (reference sequence). With V trimmed by 9 bases and J by 4 bases, 6 bases remained unmatched. The DNA of the CDR3 is TGTGCCAGCAACCGGGACAGGGGAAATCAGCCCCAGCATTTT. Protein sequence: CASNRDRGNQPQHF.

Many counts were recorded for this clonotype. V and J are TRBV20-1 and TRBJ2-2; D is possibly TRBD2 (6 bases). This CDR3 contains 14 residues. The germline CDR1 and CDR2 sequences are DFQATT and SNEGSKA (reference sequence). Trimming removed 5 bases from V and 2 bases from J, with 12 bases in between. CDR3 nucleotide sequence: TGCAGTGCTCCGTACGGGGGTAACACCGGGGAGCTGTTTTTT. It yields the protein CSAPYGGNTGELFF.

V gene TRBV5-6 combines with J gene TRBJ1-2, with D unclear. Germline loops: CDR1 SGHDT, CDR2 YYEEEE. The V and J ends lost 3 bases and 2 bases respectively, with 8 bases between them. CDR3 length equals 13 residues. The CDR3 sequence: CASSSQRNYGYTF. CDR3 DNA: TGTGCCAGCAGCTCGCAGAGGAACTATGGCTACACCTTC.

The table lists this clonotype with a few counts. This chain uses TRBV2 with TRBJ2-1, with 13 bases lining up with TRBD2. The trim removed 7 bases at V and 8 bases at J, leaving 11 bases unmatched. The V gene's germline CDR1 is SNHLY and CDR2 FYNNEI. CDR3 length equals 16 residues. Here the CDR3 reads CASNDPRTSGGDEQFF. CDR3 DNA sequence: TGTGCCAGCAACGACCCGAGGACTAGCGGGGGAGATGAGCAGTTCTTC.

The table lists this clonotype with many counts. This chain joins TRBV4-1 and TRBJ1-1; D gene ambiguous. CDR3 length equals 15 residues. The germline gives CDR1 MGHRA, CDR2 YSYEKL. V dropped 0 bases and J dropped 7 bases, with 15 bases sitting between them. The CDR3 DNA is TGCGCCAGCAGCCAAGAGGGAGGGAGTCCTGGTGAAGCTTTCTTT. The encoded protein is CASSQEGGSPGEAFF.

V is TRBV7-2 and J is TRBJ1-2; the D gene is possibly TRBD1 (5 bases). CDR1 is SGHTA, CDR2 FQGNSA, per germline. The CDR3 extends over 14 amino acids. Trimming removed 5 bases at V and 2 bases at J, with 12 bases between. CDR3 loop: CASSRDDPNYGYTF. The CDR3 bases are TGTGCCAGCAGCCGGGACGACCCGAACTATGGCTACACCTTC.

This clonotype was recorded at least ten times. This chain uses TRBV29-1 with TRBJ1-2; TRBD1 matches at 7 bases. V shed 1 base, J shed 7 bases, and the junction held 6 bases outside the gene matches. Per the germline V gene, CDR1 is SQVTM and CDR2 is ANQGSEA. This CDR3 region has 13 residues. The CDR3 loop reads CSVEGQGRAGYTF. CDR3 DNA sequence: TGCAGCGTTGAAGGACAGGGAAGGGCTGGCTACACCTTC.

The chain couples TRBV30 to TRBJ1-1; perhaps TRBD1 as D (6 bases). This CDR3 region has 12 residues. V gave up 3 bases and J gave up 7 bases, with 12 bases separating them. Germline V lookup: CDR1 GTSNPN, CDR2 SVGIG (reference sequence). DNA for the CDR3: TGTGCCTGGAGGGACAGTCGGGATGAAGCTTTCTTT. Its protein is CAWRDSRDEAFF.

There are many counts of this clonotype. CDR3 in DNA: TGTGCCACCAGCAGAGGGGGGGTAGGCTATGGCTACACCTTC. This encodes CATSRGGVGYGYTF. This chain uses TRBV15 with TRBJ1-2; tentatively, D is TRBD1 (5 bases). Per the germline V gene, CDR1 is LNHNV and CDR2 is YYDKDF (reference sequence). With 1 base removed from V and 4 bases from J, the gap between germline ends came to 10 bases. The CDR3 loop spans 14 amino acids.

This clonotype was seen only a few times. The rearrangement uses TRBV9 and TRBJ1-3; unclear D gene. The ends were cut back, 6 bases at V and 0 bases at J, with 13 bases in the middle. Germline values: CDR1 SGDLS, CDR2 YYNGEE. The CDR3 is made up of 15 amino acids. The DNA for the CDR3 is TGTGCCAGCAAATCTTCCATCGACTCTGGAAACACCATATATTTT. Its protein is CASKSSIDSGNTIYF.

This clonotype was found a few times. J is TRBJ2-3 and V is TRBV6-5; 11 nucleotides line up with TRBD2. V trimming: 3 bases; J trimming: 8 bases; junction bases outside the gene matches: 4. The CDR3 sequence is 14 residues long. Germline assignment: CDR1 MNHEY and CDR2 SVGAGI. CDR3 protein: CASSYSTSGITQYF. In DNA, the CDR3 is TGTGCCAGCAGTTATTCGACTAGCGGGATTACGCAGTATTTT.

The chain has TRBV7-3 and TRBJ2-3, with 9 bases aligning to TRBD1. Germline V lookup: CDR1 SGHTA, CDR2 FQGTGA. The ends lost 1 base at V and 2 bases at J; junction bases unmatched: 10. The CDR3 is made up of 18 amino acids. The CDR3 sequence is CASSLIPGQGGDTDTQYF. CDR3 nucleotides: TGTGCCAGCAGCTTAATTCCGGGACAGGGAGGGGACACAGATACGCAGTATTTT.

This clonotype was observed a handful of times. V usage is TRBV6-1 and J usage is TRBJ2-1, with 8 positions matching TRBD1. Germline V gives CDR1 MNHNS, CDR2 SASEGT. J gave up 5 bases and V 7 bases, and 10 bases lay outside the gene matches. There are 15 residues in the CDR3. The CDR3 bases are TGTGCCAGCACCCAGCGGACAGGGTCCAACAATGAGCAGTTCTTC. This sequence encodes CASTQRTGSNNEQFF.

This clonotype was counted ten times or more. V usage is TRBV29-1 and J usage is TRBJ2-5, with unresolved D. The germline V and J ends were trimmed by 1 base and 5 bases, with 17 bases remaining between them. CDR3 length equals 15 residues. Germline CDR1 and CDR2: SQVTM and ANQGSEA. Written as DNA, the CDR3 is TGCAGCGTTGAAGCCTGGGGTGGGTCGAGGGAGACCCAGTACTTC. It codes for CSVEAWGGSRETQYF.

This chain joins TRBV18 and TRBJ2-3; 7 bases map to TRBD2. Germline lookup yields CDR1 KGHSH and CDR2 LQKENI. This CDR3 has 13 amino acids. The V gene end was trimmed by 4 bases and the J gene end by 6 bases; junction bases not matched to a gene: 4. The CDR3 is CASSRELADTQYF. DNA of the CDR3: TGTGCCAGCTCACGGGAACTAGCGGATACGCAGTATTTT.

This chain connects TRBV7-2 to TRBJ2-3; 8 bases are a match to TRBD1. Germline values: CDR1 SGHTA, CDR2 FQGNSA. This CDR3 has 14 residues. The V and J ends lost 1 base and 6 bases, in that order; junction bases with no gene match: 3. The CDR3 is CASSLVQGVDTQYF. The CDR3 nucleotides are TGTGCCAGCAGCTTAGTACAGGGGGTGGATACGCAGTATTTT.

This clonotype occurred a few times. V is TRBV5-6 and J is TRBJ2-7; TRBD1 aligns across 9 bases. The CDR3 runs 13 residues. Germline CDR1 reads SGHDT; CDR2 reads YYEEEE. CDR3 DNA: TGTGCTGGGGGACAGGGTGGATCTTACGAGCAGTACTTC. This encodes CAGGQGGSYEQYF. Complete variable domain (other parts from reference TRBV5-6 and TRBJ2-7): DAGVTQSPTHLIKTRGQQVTLRCSPKSGHDTVSWYQQALGQGPQFIFQYYEEEERQRGNFPDRFSGHQFPNYSSELNVNALLLGDSALYLCAGGQGGSYEQYFGPGTRLTVT.

This clonotype was seen many times. The gene calls are TRBV12-3 or TRBV12-4 and TRBJ2-6; possibly TRBD2 for D (6 bases). CDR3 length: 15 amino acids. V shed 3 bases and J shed 1 base, with 7 bases lying between them. The DNA for the CDR3 is TGTGCCAGCAGTTTCGGGAGTTCTGGGGCCAACGTCCTGACTTTC. Residues: CASSFGSSGANVLTF.

Ten or more counts support this clonotype. The rearrangement uses TRBV14 and TRBJ1-2; D is perhaps TRBD1 (6 bases). The ends were cut back, 0 bases at V and 4 bases at J, with 9 bases in the middle. The CDR3 sequence is 14 residues long. Germline CDR1 and CDR2: SGHDN and FVKESK. The CDR3 DNA sequence: TGTGCCAGCAGCCAAGAGACAGGAAGCTATGGCTACACCTTC. It encodes CASSQETGSYGYTF.